The 9 T cell receptor beta chains given below trace back to one sample, sequenced in a study of blood T cells in healthy people across ages. The authors ran a second PCR of about 6 to 11 cycles using a sample-barcoded 5' primer and a J-beta primer mix. TCRdb re-analysed the 5' RACE reads in MiXCR, keeping a single row per CDR3 protein. In the table there are roughly 790,000 distinct CDR3 sequences, around 40% of which are singletons. Sample: blood. The source of these receptors is a woman aged 55 to 70 in good health.

There are a few counts of this clonotype. V usage is TRBV30 and J usage is TRBJ2-7; D remains unclear. Looked up from germline, CDR1 is GTSNPN and CDR2 is SVGIG (reference sequence). Trimming stripped 3 bases from V and 2 bases from J, with 5 bases between. This CDR3 has 11 amino acids. CDR3 protein: CAWSMTYEQYF. The CDR3 bases are TGTGCCTGGAGCATGACCTACGAGCAGTACTTC.

J is TRBJ2-3 and V is TRBV3-1; 14 bases fit TRBD2. CDR3 length: 17 amino acids. The junction had 3 bases not matched to a gene; V was cut back by 3 bases and J by 1 base. CDR1 and CDR2 from the germline V gene are LGHDT and YNNKEL (reference sequence). The chain's CDR3 is CASSQGTSGGRTDTQYF. DNA for the CDR3: TGTGCCAGCAGCCAGGGGACTAGCGGGGGACGCACAGATACGCAGTATTTT.

There are a few counts of this clonotype. The gene calls are TRBV4-3 and TRBJ2-3, with TRBD2 matching 11 bases. With V trimmed by 0 bases and J by 2 bases, 10 bases remained unmatched. Looked up from germline, CDR1 is LGHNA and CDR2 is YSLEER. The CDR3 is 19 amino acids. The CDR3 DNA follows: TGCGCCAGCAGCCAAGAGGTCCTAGCGGGAGGCCCCTTCACAGATACGCAGTATTTT. Translating it yields CASSQEVLAGGPFTDTQYF.

Concerning this clonotype itself: One end of the junction is discordant with germline, which a read error may explain. This chain connects TRBV7-3 to TRBJ1-2; D unclear. The CDR3 has 14 amino acids. Germline values: CDR1 SGHTA, CDR2 FQGTGA. DNA for the CDR3: TGTGCCAGCAACTTAAACGGACGCAGCTATGGCTACACCTTC. Protein: CASNLNGRSYGYTF.

The V gene is TRBV7-9, the J gene TRBJ1-1; 7 nucleotides align to TRBD1. The CDR3 covers 14 residues. V dropped 7 bases and J dropped 5; count of bases not matched to a gene: 10. Germline V lookup: CDR1 SEHNR, CDR2 FQNEAQ (reference sequence). CDR3 residues: CASNRLQGGTEAFF. Here the CDR3 DNA reads TGTGCCAGCAACAGACTCCAGGGGGGAACTGAAGCTTTCTTT. The whole variable domain, filled in from reference TRBV7-9 and TRBJ1-1, reads DTGVSQNPRHKITKRGQNVTFRCDPISEHNRLYWYRQTLGQGPEFLTYFQNEAQLEKSRLLSDRFSAERPKGSFSTLEIQRTEQGDSAMYLCASNRLQGGTEAFFGQGTRLTVV.

V and J are TRBV10-3 and TRBJ2-1, with 7 bases fitting TRBD2. CDR1 is ENHRY, CDR2 SYGVKD, per germline. The V and J ends lost 2 bases and 10 bases, in that order; junction bases with no gene match: 8. The CDR3 has 14 residues. CDR3 protein: CAISEALTSLEQFF. The CDR3 DNA reads TGTGCCATCAGTGAGGCCTTGACTAGCTTAGAGCAGTTCTTC.

The J gene is TRBJ2-1, the V gene TRBV4-3, with 7 positions matching TRBD2. CDR1 is LGHNA and CDR2 is YSLEER in the germline V gene. This CDR3 contains 13 residues. V was clipped by 3 bases and J by 10 bases; unmatched bases: 6. The CDR3 sequence: CASSQVGLGEQFF. Written as DNA, the CDR3 is TGCGCCAGCAGCCAGGTTGGACTAGGGGAGCAGTTCTTC.

To note about this clonotype: A much larger clonotype is one base distant, so this may be a read error. The chain links TRBV7-8 to TRBJ2-5; unclear D gene. The germline gives CDR1 SGHVS, CDR2 FQNEAQ. The CDR3 consists of 15 residues. CDR3: CASSLNQILQGTQYF. The CDR3 DNA sequence: TGTGCCAGCAGCTTAAATCAGATCCTCCAAGGGACCCAGTACTTC.

This chain uses TRBV6-5 with TRBJ2-7, with a possible D match to TRBD2 (5 bases). The CDR3 loop spans 15 amino acids. Trimming removed 0 bases from V and 2 bases from J, with 11 bases in between. Germline V CDR1 and CDR2: MNHEY, SVGAGI. CDR3 amino acids: CASSYSEVGTYEQYF. The CDR3 DNA reads TGTGCCAGCAGTTACTCGGAGGTGGGAACCTACGAGCAGTACTTC.